These 30 T cell receptor beta chains were sequenced from one sample in a study of blood T cells in healthy people across ages. A second roughly 6 to 11 cycle PCR used barcoded and J-beta primers. TCRdb recomputed calls from the 5' RACE reads with MiXCR, one row per CDR3 protein. The sample lists about 1.4 million distinct CDR3 sequences, around 59% occurring once. The source material was blood. These receptors were collected from a young man in good health.

This chain links TRBV27 with TRBJ2-5, with D unclear. Germline V gene data show CDR1 as MNHEY and CDR2 as SMNVEV (reference sequence). The germline V and J ends were trimmed by 4 bases and 11 bases, with 20 bases remaining between them. CDR3 length: 14 residues. CDR3 DNA: TGTGCCAGCAGTTCTATGGCTAGTGATTTGGAGCAGTACTTC. Protein: CASSSMASDLEQYF.

This clonotype has more than one count but fewer than ten. In DNA, the CDR3 is TGTGCCAGCAGCTTAGGATTTGGCACCCGGACAGATACGCAGTATTTT. Encoded protein: CASSLGFGTRTDTQYF. The J gene is TRBJ2-3, the V gene TRBV7-2; unclear D gene. The CDR3 is made up of 16 amino acids. The V end lost 1 base, the J end lost 3 bases, and 14 bases lay between the germline ends. The germline V gene has CDR1 SGHTA and CDR2 FQGNSA.

This clonotype was found a few times. V is TRBV4-2 and J is TRBJ2-7; D gene unclear. Germline V gene sequence: CDR1 LGHNA, CDR2 YNFKEQ. The CDR3 runs to 14 residues. Trimming took 4 bases from V and 2 from J, leaving 12 bases between them. Written as DNA, the CDR3 is TGTGCCAGCAGCCCGCGTATAAACACCTACGAGCAGTACTTC. As protein: CASSPRINTYEQYF.

Note on this clonotype: Since no conserved phenylalanine or tryptophan closes the CDR3, a read error is the likely cause. In nucleotides, the CDR3 is TGCGCCAGTAGCTGGGGCGGGGACGAGCAGTACTAC. Translation: CASSWGGDEQYY. The chain recombines TRBV5-1 with TRBJ2-4, with a tentative D call TRBD2 (6 bases). The DNA end favors TRBJ2-7, so the J call may be wrong. In germline, CDR1 is SGHRS, CDR2 YFSETQ. The CDR3 sequence is 12 residues long.

The chain recombines TRBV5-6 with TRBJ1-5; TRBD1 is a possible D gene (6 bases). This CDR3 comprises 15 residues. CDR1 is SGHDT, CDR2 YYEEEE, per germline. V was clipped by 3 bases and J by 7 bases, with 17 bases between them. CDR3 sequence (DNA): TGTGCCAGCAGCTACACAGGGCTGCCGAGGCAGCCCCAGCATTTT. Its protein is CASSYTGLPRQPQHF.

This clonotype was found a few times. The rearrangement joins TRBV7-9 to TRBJ2-7; 8 bases match TRBD1. CDR3 length equals 15 residues. The germline V gene encodes CDR1 SEHNR and CDR2 FQNEAQ (reference sequence). The ends lost 5 bases at V and 3 bases at J; junction bases unmatched: 9. This CDR3 reads CASSPTPGTGYEQYF. In DNA form, the CDR3 reads TGTGCCAGCAGCCCGACCCCCGGGACAGGCTACGAGCAGTACTTC.

This clonotype was seen a single time. The DNA of the CDR3 is TGTGCCAGCAGCCGGACAGCATCTGATGGGGGCTACACCTTC. Its protein is CASSRTASDGGYTF. The chain links TRBV6-4 to TRBJ1-2; a weak D match, TRBD1 (6 bases). Germline loops: CDR1 MRHNA, CDR2 SNTAGT. This CDR3 region has 14 residues. V gave up 6 bases and J gave up 8 bases, with 19 bases separating them.

The V gene is TRBV7-9, the J gene TRBJ1-4; the D is unclear. Germline loops: CDR1 SEHNR, CDR2 FQNEAQ (reference sequence). The CDR3 contains 17 residues. V lost 1 base and J 0 bases, leaving 12 bases between the germline ends. This CDR3 reads CASSLVQTTPTNEKLFF. CDR3 DNA sequence: TGTGCCAGCAGCTTAGTACAGACGACTCCAACTAATGAAAAACTGTTTTTT.

CDR3 amino acids: CAIRPIEREEGGEQFF. DNA of the CDR3: TGTGCCATCAGACCAATAGAGCGGGAGGAAGGGGGTGAGCAGTTCTTC. The gene calls are TRBV10-3 and TRBJ2-1, with 9 positions matching TRBD2. Germline values: CDR1 ENHRY, CDR2 SYGVKD. CDR3 size: 16 residues. V was clipped by 6 bases and J by 9 bases; unmatched bases: 15.

CDR3 sequence reads: CASSPQGDEQFF. The CDR3 coding sequence is TGCGCCAGCAGCCCTCAGGGAGATGAGCAGTTCTTC. The V and J genes are TRBV4-1 and TRBJ2-1; D is tentatively TRBD1 or TRBD2 (5 bases each). The V end was cut by 4 bases, the J end by 8 bases, with 9 bases between. The CDR3 covers 12 residues. Germline CDR1 and CDR2: MGHRA and YSYEKL.

This chain links TRBV11-2 with TRBJ2-7; maybe TRBD1 (5 bases). The V and J ends lost 5 bases and 3 bases respectively, with 14 bases between them. The CDR3 consists of 14 residues. Germline CDR1 is SGHAT and CDR2 is FQNNGV. The CDR3 loop is CASSAVAGFYEQYF. The CDR3 DNA sequence: TGTGCCAGCAGCGCCGTGGCAGGGTTCTACGAGCAGTACTTC.

The chain employs TRBV6-1 and TRBJ2-2, with TRBD2 identical over 7 bases. Trimming at V came to 4 bases and at J to 0 bases, leaving 23 bases not matched to a gene. The CDR3 loop spans 22 amino acids. Per the germline V gene, CDR1 is MNHNS and CDR2 is SASEGT. The DNA of the CDR3 is TGTGCCAGCAGTGGAGCGGGACTCTACCCTGCAGTCGACCAAGCGAACACCGGGGAGCTGTTTTTT. It yields the protein CASSGAGLYPAVDQANTGELFF.

J is TRBJ2-7 and V is TRBV12-3 or TRBV12-4; 9 positions match TRBD2. The V segment lost 5 bases and the J segment 2 bases; nucleotides outside the gene matches: 7. The CDR3 runs to 15 residues. The CDR3: CASSLRASGAYEQYF. DNA for the CDR3: TGTGCCAGCAGTCTCCGGGCTAGCGGGGCCTACGAGCAGTACTTC.

The V gene is TRBV12-3 or TRBV12-4, the J gene TRBJ2-6; D is perhaps TRBD2 (7 bases). The CDR3 is 18 residues long. The ends were cut back, 5 bases at V and 3 bases at J, with 20 bases in the middle. The CDR3, as DNA: TGTGCCAGCAGTCCTGGGGGGCGGGAGAGGTTTGGGGCCAACGTCCTGACTTTC. Translated: CASSPGGRERFGANVLTF.

The chain carries TRBV12-5 and TRBJ2-6, with a tentative D call TRBD2 (5 bases). The V gene's germline CDR1 is LGHNT and CDR2 FRNRAP. The CDR3 consists of 21 residues. V was pared by 0 bases and J by 0 bases, with 21 bases between. The CDR3 spells CASGLVRYRGTSSSGANVLTF. The CDR3 region has the DNA TGTGCTAGTGGTTTGGTACGGTATCGGGGTACCAGTTCCTCTGGGGCCAACGTCCTGACTTTC.

This clonotype has more than one count but fewer than ten. The J gene is TRBJ2-3, the V gene TRBV20-1, with 9 bases aligning to TRBD1. CDR3 length: 16 residues. Germline V lookup: CDR1 DFQATT, CDR2 SNEGSKA (reference sequence). With V trimmed by 0 bases and J by 6 bases, 10 bases remained unmatched. This CDR3 reads CSARDFGTGFSDTQYF. CDR3 DNA sequence: TGCAGTGCTAGAGATTTCGGGACAGGGTTCTCCGATACGCAGTATTTT.

The chain is built from TRBV4-2 and TRBJ2-7, with 11 bases matching TRBD2. Per the germline V gene, CDR1 is LGHNA and CDR2 is YNFKEQ. The CDR3 is 13 residues long. Trimming removed 5 bases from V and 5 bases from J; junction bases left unmatched: 2. CDR3 loop: CASSVTSGDEQYF. The CDR3 DNA reads as TGTGCCAGCAGCGTGACTAGCGGGGACGAGCAGTACTTC.

J is TRBJ2-7 and V is TRBV29-1; TRBD2 matches 7 bases. Unmatched junction bases numbered 9, after V lost 5 bases and J lost 2 bases. Germline V gives CDR1 SQVTM, CDR2 ANQGSEA. The CDR3 extends over 14 amino acids. The CDR3 protein is CSVQTGGSPYEQYF. As DNA, the CDR3 is TGCAGCGTTCAAACGGGAGGATCTCCCTACGAGCAGTACTTC.

V is TRBV29-1 and J is TRBJ2-7, with 8 positions matching TRBD2. V lost 4 bases, J lost 2 bases, and 1 base stayed unmatched. CDR1 is SQVTM, CDR2 ANQGSEA, per germline. This CDR3 has 12 amino acids. CDR3 loop: CSVAREAYEQYF. The CDR3 DNA reads TGCAGCGTTGCGCGGGAGGCCTACGAGCAGTACTTC.

This clonotype was counted only a few times. The rearrangement joins TRBV20-1 to TRBJ2-7; 10 bases agree with TRBD2. Germline CDR1 and CDR2: DFQATT and SNEGSKA (reference sequence). V shed 5 bases, J shed 3 bases, and the junction held 10 bases outside the gene matches. The length of the CDR3 is 15 residues. CDR3 sequence: CSASPGLAYRYEQYF. CDR3 nucleotide sequence: TGCAGTGCTTCCCCGGGACTAGCGTACCGCTACGAGCAGTACTTC.

The chain combines TRBV20-1 with TRBJ2-3; 10 nucleotides match TRBD2. CDR3 size: 16 residues. Germline CDR1 reads DFQATT; CDR2 reads SNEGSKA (reference sequence). The junction had 11 bases not matched to a gene; V was cut back by 5 bases and J by 3 bases. The CDR3 reads CSASRTSGKVTDTQYF. The DNA of the CDR3 is TGCAGTGCTTCCCGAACTAGCGGGAAAGTAACAGATACGCAGTATTTT.

The chain employs TRBV20-1 and TRBJ2-1; perhaps TRBD1 as D (6 bases). V shed 0 bases and J shed 3 bases, with 12 bases lying between them. CDR3 length: 15 amino acids. Germline V gives CDR1 DFQATT, CDR2 SNEGSKA (reference sequence). CDR3 sequence (DNA): TGCAGTGCTAGAGACCACAGGGTGGGCTACAATGAGCAGTTCTTC. Translating it yields CSARDHRVGYNEQFF.

V and J are TRBV3-1 and TRBJ2-2, with D hard to call. V lost 0 bases to trimming and J lost 3 bases, with 5 bases between them. The germline V gene has CDR1 LGHDT and CDR2 YNNKEL (reference sequence). The CDR3 consists of 14 residues. CDR3 in amino acids: CASSQEPYTGELFF. CDR3 sequence (DNA): TGTGCCAGCAGCCAAGAACCCTACACCGGGGAGCTGTTTTTT.

The rearrangement joins TRBV3-1 to TRBJ2-7, with 11 bases fitting TRBD2. The CDR3 covers 16 residues. The V gene end was trimmed by 2 bases and the J gene end by 1 base; junction bases not matched to a gene: 4. Germline CDR1 is LGHDT and CDR2 is YNNKEL (reference sequence). The CDR3: CASSQLGTSGSYEQYF. The CDR3 DNA reads TGTGCCAGCAGCCAACTCGGGACTAGCGGATCCTACGAGCAGTACTTC.

The chain couples TRBV7-2 to TRBJ1-6; the D is unclear. Germline lookup yields CDR1 SGHTA and CDR2 FQGNSA. Trimming left V 2 bases short and J 7 bases short, with 12 bases between. This CDR3 is built from 15 residues. CDR3 nucleotide sequence: TGTGCCAGCAGCTTATTCGGGGAATTAAATTCACCCCTCCACTTT. Its translation is CASSLFGELNSPLHF. Variable domain in full (rest from reference TRBV7-2 and TRBJ1-6): GAGVSQSPSNKVTEKGKDVELRCDPISGHTALYWYRQSLGQGLEFLIYFQGNSAPDKSGLPSDRFSAERTGGSVSTLTIQRTQQEDSAVYLCASSLFGELNSPLHFGNGTRLTVT.

The CDR3 nucleotides are TGTGCCAGCAGCGTAAGTGCAGCAACCTACGAGCAGTACTTC. This gives the protein CASSVSAATYEQYF. The chain carries TRBV9 and TRBJ2-5; no firm D call. Judging by the DNA end, TRBJ2-7 fits better; the J call may be wrong. Germline CDR1 SGDLS, CDR2 YYNGEE. This CDR3 spans 14 amino acids.

The V and J genes are TRBV14 and TRBJ2-2, with D possibly TRBD2 on 7 matching bases. CDR1 and CDR2 (germline): SGHDN, FVKESK. Trimming cost V 4 bases and J 3 bases, with 18 bases left between them. The length of the CDR3 is 17 residues. CDR3: CASSPTPGGPDTGELFF. The DNA of the CDR3 is TGTGCCAGCAGCCCGACCCCCGGGGGGCCGGACACCGGGGAGCTGTTTTTT.

J is TRBJ2-7 and V is TRBV5-6; 11 positions agree with TRBD1. V shed 4 bases and J 5 bases; nucleotides not matched to a gene: 8. The length of the CDR3 is 15 residues. Germline CDR1 SGHDT, CDR2 YYEEEE. CDR3 loop: CASSGVGQGEDEQYF. The DNA of the CDR3 is TGTGCCAGCAGCGGAGTGGGACAGGGGGAGGACGAGCAGTACTTC.

The chain joins TRBV12-3 or TRBV12-4 to TRBJ2-1, with TRBD2 as a possible D gene (6 bases). Trimming cost V 6 bases and J 0 bases, with 30 bases left between them. The CDR3 spans 21 residues. CDR3 region: CASRETRRGLSVPNSYNEQFF. The CDR3 nucleotides read TGTGCCAGCAGGGAGACACGGAGGGGTCTTTCGGTACCCAACTCCTACAATGAGCAGTTCTTC.

In nucleotides, the CDR3 is TGTGCCAGCAGCCCCTCGAGGCCGGGACACTCATCTCGGGGTTATGGCTACACCTTC. It specifies CASSPSRPGHSSRGYGYTF. The chain has TRBV7-9 and TRBJ1-2; D is perhaps TRBD1 (6 bases). The CDR3 is 19 residues long. Germline V CDR1 and CDR2: SEHNR, FQNEAQ (reference sequence). V was pared by 5 bases and J by 5 bases, with 30 bases between.